These 2 T cell receptor beta chains originate from one sample sequenced in a study of shared clonotypes between healthy human individuals. Naivety among CD8 cells was defined by CD45RO negativity and positive CCR7 selection, thereby excluding terminally differentiated effector memory CD45RA+ cells. Only in-frame clones appear in the TCRdb table, and some are missing; sequencing was by immunoSEQ multiplex PCR. Of more than 600,000 clones detected, just over 90% appear once; the ten largest clones hold about a quarter. The sequenced sample consisted of naive CD8+ T cells sorted from blood. The origin of the receptors is a man aged 25-45 years in good health.

This sequence joins TRBV29-1 and TRBJ2-7; possibly TRBD1 for D (6 bases). CDR1 and CDR2 from the germline V gene are SQVTM and ANQGSEA. V was trimmed by 6 bases and J by 3 bases, leaving 12 bases between them. The CDR3 sequence is 12 residues long. CDR3 loop: CSVQLQGYEQYF. Here the CDR3 DNA reads TGCAGCGTCCAACTACAGGGCTACGAGCAGTACTTC.

The chain carries TRBV9 and TRBJ2-1; unclear D gene. The CDR3 has 12 residues. The germline CDR1 and CDR2 sequences are SGDLS and YYNGEE. V was clipped by 0 bases and J by 8 bases, with 6 bases between them. In nucleotides, the CDR3 is TGTGCCAGCAGCGTAGATGCTGATGAGCAGTTCTTC. Amino acids: CASSVDADEQFF.